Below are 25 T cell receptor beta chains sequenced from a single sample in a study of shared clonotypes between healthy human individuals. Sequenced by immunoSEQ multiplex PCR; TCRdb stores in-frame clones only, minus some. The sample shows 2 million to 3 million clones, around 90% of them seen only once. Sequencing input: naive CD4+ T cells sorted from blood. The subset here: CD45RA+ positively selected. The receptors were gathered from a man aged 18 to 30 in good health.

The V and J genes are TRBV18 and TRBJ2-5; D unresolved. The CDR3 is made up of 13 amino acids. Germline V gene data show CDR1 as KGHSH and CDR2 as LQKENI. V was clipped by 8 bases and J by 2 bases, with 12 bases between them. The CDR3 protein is CASLRSSQETQYF. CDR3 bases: TGTGCCAGCCTACGGAGTTCTCAAGAGACCCAGTACTTC.

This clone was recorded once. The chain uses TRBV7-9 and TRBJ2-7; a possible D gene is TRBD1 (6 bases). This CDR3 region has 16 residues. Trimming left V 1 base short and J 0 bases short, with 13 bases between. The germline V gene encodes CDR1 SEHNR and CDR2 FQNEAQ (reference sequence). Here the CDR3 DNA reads TGTGCCAGCAGCTTAGGGCAGGCAGGGGCCTCCTACGAGCAGTACTTC. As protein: CASSLGQAGASYEQYF.

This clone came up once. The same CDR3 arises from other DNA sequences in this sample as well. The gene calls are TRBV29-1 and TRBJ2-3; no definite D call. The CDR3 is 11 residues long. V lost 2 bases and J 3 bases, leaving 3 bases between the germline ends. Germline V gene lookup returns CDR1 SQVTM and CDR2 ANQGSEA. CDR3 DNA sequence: TGCAGCGTTGAAACAACAGATACGCAGTATTTT. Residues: CSVETTDTQYF.

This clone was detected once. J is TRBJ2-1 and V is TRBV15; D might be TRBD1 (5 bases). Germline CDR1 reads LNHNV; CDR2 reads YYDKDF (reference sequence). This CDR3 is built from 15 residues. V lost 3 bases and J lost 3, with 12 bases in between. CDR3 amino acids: CATSRKGILYNEQFF. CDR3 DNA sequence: TGTGCCACCAGCAGGAAGGGGATCCTCTACAATGAGCAGTTCTTC.

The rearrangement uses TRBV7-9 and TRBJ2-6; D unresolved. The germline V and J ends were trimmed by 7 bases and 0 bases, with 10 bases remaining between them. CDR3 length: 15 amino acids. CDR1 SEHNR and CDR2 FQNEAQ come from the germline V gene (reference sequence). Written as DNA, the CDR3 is TGTGCCAGCACCCCGTCCCCCTCTGGGGCCAACGTCCTGACTTTC. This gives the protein CASTPSPSGANVLTF.

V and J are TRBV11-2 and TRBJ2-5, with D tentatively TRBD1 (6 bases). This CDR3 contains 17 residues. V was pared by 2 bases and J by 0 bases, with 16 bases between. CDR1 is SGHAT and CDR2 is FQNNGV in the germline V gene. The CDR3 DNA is TGTGCCAGCAGCTTATCTAGGGACATCGAGTACCAAGAGACCCAGTACTTC. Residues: CASSLSRDIEYQETQYF.

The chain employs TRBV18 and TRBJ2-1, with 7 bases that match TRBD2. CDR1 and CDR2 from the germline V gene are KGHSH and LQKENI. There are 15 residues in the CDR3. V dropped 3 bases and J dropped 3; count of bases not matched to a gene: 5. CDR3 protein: CASSPPGTNYNEQFF. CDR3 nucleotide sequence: TGTGCCAGCTCACCGCCCGGGACTAACTACAATGAGCAGTTCTTC. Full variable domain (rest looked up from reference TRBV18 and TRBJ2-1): NAGVMQNPRHLVRRRGQEARLRCSPMKGHSHVYWYRQLPEEGLKFMVYLQKENIIDESGMPKERFSAEFPKEGPSILRIQQVVRGDSAAYFCASSPPGTNYNEQFFGPGTRLTVL.

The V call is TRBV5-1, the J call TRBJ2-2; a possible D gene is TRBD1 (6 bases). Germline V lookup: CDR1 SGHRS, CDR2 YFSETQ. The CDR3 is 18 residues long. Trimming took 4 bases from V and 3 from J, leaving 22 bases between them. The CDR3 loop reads CASSPTHDRYRDTGELFF. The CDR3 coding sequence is TGCGCCAGCAGCCCCACCCATGACAGGTATAGGGACACCGGGGAGCTGTTTTTT.

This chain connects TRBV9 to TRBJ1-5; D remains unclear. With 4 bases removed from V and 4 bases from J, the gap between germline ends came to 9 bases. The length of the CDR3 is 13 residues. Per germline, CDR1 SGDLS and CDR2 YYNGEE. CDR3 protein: CASSISGNQPQHF. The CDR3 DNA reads TGTGCCAGCAGCATCAGCGGTAATCAGCCCCAGCATTTT.

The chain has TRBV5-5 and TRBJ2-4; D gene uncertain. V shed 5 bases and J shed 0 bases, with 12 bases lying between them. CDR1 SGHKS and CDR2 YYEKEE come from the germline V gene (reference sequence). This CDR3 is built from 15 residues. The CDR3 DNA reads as TGTGCCAGCAGTAAGGCTATCTTAGCCAAAAACATTCAGTACTTC. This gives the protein CASSKAILAKNIQYF.

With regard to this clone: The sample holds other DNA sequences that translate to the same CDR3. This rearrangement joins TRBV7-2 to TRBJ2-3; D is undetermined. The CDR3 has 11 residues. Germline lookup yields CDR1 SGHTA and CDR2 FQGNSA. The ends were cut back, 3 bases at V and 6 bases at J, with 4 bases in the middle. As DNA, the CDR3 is TGTGCCAGCAGCTTGGAGGATACGCAGTATTTT. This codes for CASSLEDTQYF.

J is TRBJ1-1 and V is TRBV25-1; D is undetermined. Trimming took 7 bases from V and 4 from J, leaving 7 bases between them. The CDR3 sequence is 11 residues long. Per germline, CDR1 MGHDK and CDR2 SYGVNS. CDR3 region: CASIAGTEAFF. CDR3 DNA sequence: TGTGCCAGCATAGCGGGCACTGAAGCTTTCTTT.

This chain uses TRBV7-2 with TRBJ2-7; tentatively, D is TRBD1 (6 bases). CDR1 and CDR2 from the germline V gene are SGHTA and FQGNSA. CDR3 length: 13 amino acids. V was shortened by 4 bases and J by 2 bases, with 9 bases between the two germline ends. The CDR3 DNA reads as TGTGCCAGCAGCTCGGACAGACCCTACGAGCAGTACTTC. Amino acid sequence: CASSSDRPYEQYF.

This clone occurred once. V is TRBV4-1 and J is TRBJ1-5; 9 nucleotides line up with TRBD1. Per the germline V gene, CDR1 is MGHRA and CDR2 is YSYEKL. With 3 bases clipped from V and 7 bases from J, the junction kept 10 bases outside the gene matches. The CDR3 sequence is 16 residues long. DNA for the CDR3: TGCGCCAGCAGCCAGGTACCGGGACAGGGAAGCCAGCCCCAGCATTTT. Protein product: CASSQVPGQGSQPQHF.

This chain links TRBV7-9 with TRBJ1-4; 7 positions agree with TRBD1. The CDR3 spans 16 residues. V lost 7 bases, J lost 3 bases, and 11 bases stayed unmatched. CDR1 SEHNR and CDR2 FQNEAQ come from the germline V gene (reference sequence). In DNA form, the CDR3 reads TGTGCCAGCACCCCAGGGGGAAGTTCAGCTAATGAAAAACTGTTTTTT. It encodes CASTPGGSSANEKLFF. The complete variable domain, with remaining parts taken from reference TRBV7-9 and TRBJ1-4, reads DTGVSQNPRHKITKRGQNVTFRCDPISEHNRLYWYRQTLGQGPEFLTYFQNEAQLEKSRLLSDRFSAERPKGSFSTLEIQRTEQGDSAMYLCASTPGGSSANEKLFFGSGTQLSVL.

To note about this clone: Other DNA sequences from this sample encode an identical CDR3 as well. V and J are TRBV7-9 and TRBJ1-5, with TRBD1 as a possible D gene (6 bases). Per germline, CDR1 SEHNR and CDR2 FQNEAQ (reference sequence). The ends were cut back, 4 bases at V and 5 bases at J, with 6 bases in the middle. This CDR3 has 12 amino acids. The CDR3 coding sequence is TGTGCCAGCAGCTACAGGGATCAGCCCCAGCATTTT. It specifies CASSYRDQPQHF. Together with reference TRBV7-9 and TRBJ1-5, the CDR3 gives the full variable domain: DTGVSQNPRHKITKRGQNVTFRCDPISEHNRLYWYRQTLGQGPEFLTYFQNEAQLEKSRLLSDRFSAERPKGSFSTLEIQRTEQGDSAMYLCASSYRDQPQHFGDGTRLSIL.

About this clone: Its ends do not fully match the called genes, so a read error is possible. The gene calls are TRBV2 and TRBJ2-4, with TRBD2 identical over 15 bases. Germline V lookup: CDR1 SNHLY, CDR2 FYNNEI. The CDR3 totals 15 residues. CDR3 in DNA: TGTGCCAGCAGGACCTCCGGGACTAGCGGGGGGATTTCCGACTTC. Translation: CASRTSGTSGGISDF.

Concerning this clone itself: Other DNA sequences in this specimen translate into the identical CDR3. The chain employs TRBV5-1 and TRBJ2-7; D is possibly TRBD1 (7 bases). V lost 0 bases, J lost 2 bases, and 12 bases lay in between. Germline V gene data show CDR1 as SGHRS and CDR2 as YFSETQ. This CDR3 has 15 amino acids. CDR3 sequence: CASSLGQGGTYEQYF. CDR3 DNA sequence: TGCGCCAGCAGCTTGGGACAGGGAGGAACCTACGAGCAGTACTTC.

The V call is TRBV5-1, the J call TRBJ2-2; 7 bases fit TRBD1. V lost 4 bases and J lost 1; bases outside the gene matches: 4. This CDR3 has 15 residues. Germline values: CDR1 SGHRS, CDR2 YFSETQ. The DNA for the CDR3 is TGCGCCAGCAGCGGCCGACAGGGGAACACCGGGGAGCTGTTTTTT. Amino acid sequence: CASSGRQGNTGELFF.

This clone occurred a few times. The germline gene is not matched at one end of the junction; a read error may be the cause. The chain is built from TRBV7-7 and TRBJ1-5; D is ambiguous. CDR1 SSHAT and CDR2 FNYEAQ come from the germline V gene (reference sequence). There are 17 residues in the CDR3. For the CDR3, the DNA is TGTGCTAGCAGCTCACGCGACCCACTTGGTAGCAATCAGCCCCAGCATTTT. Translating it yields CASSSRDPLGSNQPQHF.

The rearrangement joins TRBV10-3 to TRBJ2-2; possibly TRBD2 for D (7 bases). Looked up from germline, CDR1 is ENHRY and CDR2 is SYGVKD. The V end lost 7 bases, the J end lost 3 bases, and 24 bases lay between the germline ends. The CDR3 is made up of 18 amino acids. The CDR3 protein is CAITEGPLGGVDTGELFF. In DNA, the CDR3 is TGTGCCATCACCGAGGGGCCACTAGGGGGGGTGGACACCGGGGAGCTGTTTTTT.

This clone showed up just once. DNA of the CDR3: TGCGCCAGCAGCTTGGCTAGCGGGAGCCACGAGCAGTACTTC. This translates into CASSLASGSHEQYF. The chain carries TRBV5-1 and TRBJ2-7; 10 positions agree with TRBD2. V shed 0 bases and J 5 bases; nucleotides not matched to a gene: 2. The CDR3 is 14 amino acids. Germline V CDR1 and CDR2: SGHRS, YFSETQ. The full variable domain, rest sourced from reference TRBV5-1 and TRBJ2-7, is KAGVTQTPRYLIKTRGQQVTLSCSPISGHRSVSWYQQTPGQGLQFLFEYFSETQRNKGNFPGRFSGRQFSNSRSEMNVSTLELGDSALYLCASSLASGSHEQYFGPGTRLTVT.

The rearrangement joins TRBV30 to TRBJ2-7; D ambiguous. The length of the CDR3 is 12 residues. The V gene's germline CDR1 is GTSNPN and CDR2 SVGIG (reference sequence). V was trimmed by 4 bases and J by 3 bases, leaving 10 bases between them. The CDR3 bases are TGTGCCTGGAAAGGGAATGACTACGAGCAGTACTTC. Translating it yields CAWKGNDYEQYF.

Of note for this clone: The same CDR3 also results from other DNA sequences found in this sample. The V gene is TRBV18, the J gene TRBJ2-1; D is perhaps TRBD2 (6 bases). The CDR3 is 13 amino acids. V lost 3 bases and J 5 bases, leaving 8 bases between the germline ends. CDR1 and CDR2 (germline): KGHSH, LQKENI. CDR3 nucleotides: TGTGCCAGCTCACCCGGGAGCAACAATGAGCAGTTCTTC. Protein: CASSPGSNNEQFF. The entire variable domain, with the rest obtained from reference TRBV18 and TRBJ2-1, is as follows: NAGVMQNPRHLVRRRGQEARLRCSPMKGHSHVYWYRQLPEEGLKFMVYLQKENIIDESGMPKERFSAEFPKEGPSILRIQQVVRGDSAAYFCASSPGSNNEQFFGPGTRLTVL.

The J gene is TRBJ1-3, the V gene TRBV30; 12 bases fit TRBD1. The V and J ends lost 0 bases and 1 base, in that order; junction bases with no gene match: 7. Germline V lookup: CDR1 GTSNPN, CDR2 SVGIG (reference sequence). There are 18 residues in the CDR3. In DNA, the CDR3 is TGTGCCTGGAGTGTACGGGACAGGGGGCGATTGTCTGGAAACACCATATATTTT. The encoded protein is CAWSVRDRGRLSGNTIYF. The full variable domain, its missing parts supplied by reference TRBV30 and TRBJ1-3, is SQTIHQWPATLVQPVGSPLSLECTVEGTSNPNLYWYRQAAGRGLQLLFYSVGIGQISSEVPQNLSASRPQDRQFILSSKKLLLSDSGFYLCAWSVRDRGRLSGNTIYFGEGSWLTVV.